The 17 T cell receptor beta chains below come from one sample, sequenced in a study of blood T cells in healthy people across ages. Sample-barcoded 5' priming and a J-beta primer mix drove a second PCR of roughly 6 to 12 cycles. TCRdb re-analysed the 5' RACE reads in MiXCR, keeping a single row per CDR3 protein. This sample has about a million distinct CDR3 sequences, with more than 30% found just once. Material: blood. These receptors were collected from a man between 18 and 29 years old in good health.

This clonotype was counted between two and nine times. This chain uses TRBV14 with TRBJ2-1, with TRBD2 matching over 7 bases. CDR3 length equals 16 residues. V gave up 1 base and J gave up 5 bases; unmatched junction bases: 8. From germline, CDR1 is SGHDN and CDR2 FVKESK. The CDR3 nucleotides read TGTGCCAGCAGCCAAGTGCGCAGCGGGGCGAACAATGAGCAGTTCTTC. It translates to CASSQVRSGANNEQFF.

In DNA, the CDR3 is TGTGCCAGCAGTTACTCGAGACGGGGGGGCGCGGAGACCCAGTACTTC. Translation: CASSYSRRGGAETQYF. This chain connects TRBV6-5 to TRBJ2-7; TRBD2 matches 8 bases. The J call may be in error: the DNA end matches TRBJ2-5 better. The CDR3 sequence is 16 residues long. Germline V lookup: CDR1 MNHEY, CDR2 SVGAGI.

V gene TRBV4-1 combines with J gene TRBJ2-7, with D perhaps TRBD1 or TRBD2 (5 bases each). V dropped 0 bases and J dropped 3 bases, with 12 bases sitting between them. The CDR3 runs to 15 residues. The germline V gene has CDR1 MGHRA and CDR2 YSYEKL. The CDR3 region is CASSQDLAGNYEQYF. CDR3 coding DNA: TGCGCCAGCAGCCAAGATCTAGCAGGGAACTACGAGCAGTACTTC.

The chain employs TRBV20-1 and TRBJ1-3; TRBD1 aligns across 8 bases. CDR3 length: 16 residues. Trimming took 1 base from V and 1 from J; bases not matched to a gene: 6. The germline gives CDR1 DFQATT, CDR2 SNEGSKA (reference sequence). CDR3 sequence reads: CSARGRTGQSGNTIYF. The CDR3 bases are TGCAGTGCTAGAGGCAGGACAGGGCAATCTGGAAACACCATATATTTT.

This clonotype was seen only a few times. This chain links TRBV6-6 with TRBJ1-2; D unclear. This CDR3 spans 15 amino acids. Germline V gives CDR1 MNHNY, CDR2 SVGAGI (reference sequence). Trimming took off 5 bases at V and 3 bases at J, with 16 bases between the two ends. The CDR3: CASSNLDGDYYGYTF. CDR3 coding DNA: TGTGCCAGCAGTAACCTGGACGGAGACTACTATGGCTACACCTTC.

The CDR3 nucleotides are TGCAGTGCTAGTCCCTCAGGGGGTGGAAAGGGAGAAAAACTGTTTTTT. It specifies CSASPSGGGKGEKLFF. V gene TRBV20-1 combines with J gene TRBJ1-4, with TRBD1 matching 7 bases. The CDR3 totals 16 residues. After removal of 3 bases from V and 8 bases from J, the junction contained 15 bases not matched to a gene. CDR1 is DFQATT and CDR2 is SNEGSKA in the germline V gene (reference sequence).

This clonotype was picked up a small number of times. The rearrangement links TRBV9 to TRBJ1-2; TRBD1 might be the D (5 bases). The CDR3 has 12 amino acids. The germline CDR1 and CDR2 sequences are SGDLS and YYNGEE. V was pared by 4 bases and J by 6 bases, with 10 bases between. For the CDR3, the DNA is TGTGCCAGCAGCACTAGACAGAATGGCTACACCTTC. This codes for CASSTRQNGYTF.

This clonotype appeared a few times. The V gene is TRBV10-3, the J gene TRBJ2-1; D tentatively reads TRBD1 or TRBD2 (5 bases each). V lost 6 bases and J 5 bases, leaving 11 bases between the germline ends. CDR1 and CDR2 from the germline V gene are ENHRY and SYGVKD. The CDR3 sequence is 13 residues long. CDR3 sequence: CAIRGDPNNEQFF. CDR3 nucleotide sequence: TGTGCCATCAGGGGGGACCCTAACAATGAGCAGTTCTTC.

The chain is built from TRBV12-3 or TRBV12-4 and TRBJ2-2, with D perhaps assigned TRBD1 or TRBD2 (5 bases each). CDR3 size: 14 residues. The V gene lost 6 bases and the J gene lost 2 bases, with 10 bases spanning the gap. DNA of the CDR3: TGTGCCAGCAGCATGGGGGTAAACACCGGGGAGCTGTTTTTT. This codes for CASSMGVNTGELFF.

This clonotype was counted only a few times. V is TRBV4-3 and J is TRBJ1-4; D is uncertain. Germline values: CDR1 LGHNA, CDR2 YSLEER. This CDR3 has 13 residues. Trimming removed 1 base at V and 5 bases at J, with 5 bases between. The CDR3 nucleotides read TGCGCCAGCAGCCAAGTCTACAATGAAAAACTGTTTTTT. It specifies CASSQVYNEKLFF.

On this clonotype: At one boundary the junction diverges from the germline segment, which might be a read error. This chain connects TRBV7-9 to TRBJ2-4, with D perhaps assigned TRBD1 or TRBD2 (5 bases each). Germline-derived CDR1 and CDR2 are SEHNR and FQNEAQ (reference sequence). CDR3 length: 12 amino acids. The CDR3 DNA follows: TGTTCCAGCAGCTTAGGGCTAGGGGAGCAGTACTTC. Encoded protein: CSSSLGLGEQYF.

This clonotype was recorded a few times. The genes are TRBV4-3 and TRBJ1-1; D gene ambiguous. V gave up 0 bases and J gave up 4 bases, with 18 bases separating them. The CDR3 totals 17 residues. The germline V gene encodes CDR1 LGHNA and CDR2 YSLEER. The CDR3 spells CASSQDGGELSFTEAFF. In nucleotides, the CDR3 is TGCGCCAGCAGCCAAGATGGTGGGGAGTTGTCGTTCACTGAAGCTTTCTTT.

This clonotype was observed many times. The V and J genes are TRBV12-3 or TRBV12-4 and TRBJ1-5; the match to TRBD1 covers 7 bases. Germline trimming cut 4 bases from V and 3 bases from J; bases unmatched to any gene: 3. This CDR3 is 14 amino acids long. CDR3 sequence (DNA): TGTGCCAGCAGTTCAGGGGGAGACAATCAGCCCCAGCATTTT. This encodes CASSSGGDNQPQHF.

V is TRBV7-9 and J is TRBJ2-3, with 7 bases aligning to TRBD1. With 3 bases clipped from V and 4 bases from J, the junction kept 7 bases outside the gene matches. CDR1 SEHNR and CDR2 FQNEAQ come from the germline V gene (reference sequence). This CDR3 region has 15 residues. The CDR3 spells CASSFLGQESDTQYF. CDR3 sequence (DNA): TGTGCCAGCAGCTTCCTTGGACAGGAATCAGATACGCAGTATTTT.

The chain uses TRBV6-5 and TRBJ2-1; no reliable D call. CDR3 length: 15 amino acids. V was shortened by 7 bases and J by 0 bases, with 13 bases between the two germline ends. Germline lookup yields CDR1 MNHEY and CDR2 SVGAGI. CDR3: CASKRDMSSYNEQFF. CDR3 nucleotide sequence: TGTGCCAGCAAGAGAGACATGAGCTCCTACAATGAGCAGTTCTTC.

This clonotype has only a few counts. The chain combines TRBV7-8 with TRBJ1-2, with 7 bases lining up with TRBD1. Per germline, CDR1 SGHVS and CDR2 FQNEAQ. Germline trimming cut 2 bases from V and 4 bases from J; bases unmatched to any gene: 7. This CDR3 is 15 amino acids long. This chain's CDR3 is CASSLTGTAFYGYTF. CDR3 coding DNA: TGTGCCAGCAGCTTAACCGGGACAGCCTTCTATGGCTACACCTTC.

The rearrangement links TRBV29-1 to TRBJ2-5; 8 bases align to TRBD1. The CDR3 is 17 amino acids. CDR1 SQVTM and CDR2 ANQGSEA come from the germline V gene. Trimming cost V 0 bases and J 1 base; bases outside gene matches: 10. The CDR3 DNA reads TGCAGCGTTGAAGATCGACAGGGGTCGTTTCTCCAAGAGACCCAGTACTTC. It codes for CSVEDRQGSFLQETQYF.